Each of the 17 T cell receptor beta chains below was sequenced from the same sample in a study of cytomegalovirus exposure and HLA in healthy donors. Researchers ran the PCR with 60 Vbeta and 13 Jbeta primers. The assay was immunoSEQ multiplex PCR, and TCRdb's table has in-frame clones only and misses some. Of around 84,000 clones listed, 65% to 80% were seen once; the top ten hold over 10%. The sample was PBMCs. Receptor source: a human donor in good health.

CDR3 amino acids: CAIRVGGSSGNTEAFF. CDR3 coding DNA: TGTGCCATCAGAGTGGGAGGGTCATCCGGAAACACTGAAGCTTTCTTT. The rearrangement uses TRBV10-3 and TRBJ1-1, with no clear D. Germline-derived CDR1 and CDR2 are ENHRY and SYGVKD. The CDR3 contains 16 residues. V gave up 6 bases and J gave up 2 bases, with 19 bases separating them.

The chain links TRBV4-1 to TRBJ1-4; TRBD1 might be the D (6 bases). V was shortened by 6 bases and J by 1 base, with 12 bases between the two germline ends. In germline, CDR1 is MGHRA, CDR2 YSYEKL. This CDR3 has 15 amino acids. The CDR3, as DNA: TGCGCCAGCAGGACTACAGGGCTAACTAATGAAAAACTGTTTTTT. The encoded protein is CASRTTGLTNEKLFF.

This chain joins TRBV6-6 and TRBJ1-5; D remains ambiguous. Germline CDR1 reads MNHNY; CDR2 reads SVGAGI (reference sequence). The CDR3 is 14 amino acids. Trimming shortened V by 3 bases and J by 3 bases, and 9 bases separated the two germline ends. The CDR3 nucleotides are TGTGCCAGCAGTTATGAACAGTACAATCAGCCCCAGCATTTT. Residues: CASSYEQYNQPQHF.

There are a few counts of this clone. The gene calls are TRBV4-1 and TRBJ2-1; TRBD2 matches 7 bases. CDR1 and CDR2 (germline): MGHRA, YSYEKL. V lost 0 bases to trimming and J lost 4 bases; unmatched junction nucleotides: 6. The CDR3 spans 16 residues. The CDR3 is CASSQDLSSGYNEQFF. The CDR3 coding sequence is TGCGCCAGCAGCCAAGATCTGTCTAGCGGTTACAATGAGCAGTTCTTC.

The chain employs TRBV29-1 and TRBJ1-4; D ambiguous. Trimming removed 6 bases from V and 7 bases from J, with 9 bases in between. CDR1 SQVTM and CDR2 ANQGSEA come from the germline V gene. CDR3 length: 11 amino acids. CDR3 bases: TGCAGCGTAGGATCTAGTGAAAAACTGTTTTTT. As protein: CSVGSSEKLFF.

This clone has only a few counts. This chain links TRBV6-4 with TRBJ1-3; the match to TRBD1 covers 7 bases. From germline, CDR1 is MRHNA and CDR2 SNTAGT. The CDR3 sequence is 17 residues long. V shed 0 bases and J 0 bases; nucleotides not matched to a gene: 5. As DNA, the CDR3 is TGTGCCAGCAGTGACTCGACGGGACAGAGCTCTGGAAACACCATATATTTT. Translation gives CASSDSTGQSSGNTIYF.

This sequence joins TRBV5-5 and TRBJ1-4; TRBD1 agrees at 7 bases. Losses at the gene ends were 5 bases for V and 3 bases for J; bases not matched to a gene: 7. Germline V gene lookup returns CDR1 SGHKS and CDR2 YYEKEE (reference sequence). The CDR3 is 15 residues long. The CDR3 DNA is TGTGCCAGCAGTGTAACAGGGGCGGCTAATGAAAAACTGTTTTTT. Translating it yields CASSVTGAANEKLFF.

The chain recombines TRBV18 with TRBJ2-7; tentative D call: TRBD1 (5 bases). The CDR3 is 14 amino acids. V was pared by 1 base and J by 0 bases, with 7 bases between. The germline V gene has CDR1 KGHSH and CDR2 LQKENI. CDR3 amino acids: CASSPLRDSYEQYF. The DNA of the CDR3 is TGTGCCAGCTCACCACTCAGGGACTCCTACGAGCAGTACTTC.

The gene calls are TRBV28 and TRBJ1-2; D is possibly TRBD1 (6 bases). The germline V gene has CDR1 MDHEN and CDR2 SYDVKM. The CDR3 consists of 13 residues. The V gene lost 6 bases and the J gene lost 4 bases, with 12 bases spanning the gap. The CDR3 DNA reads as TGTGCCAGCAGACCAGGGGTCGGCTATGGCTACACCTTC. Encoded protein: CASRPGVGYGYTF.

This clone was counted only a few times. The genes are TRBV18 and TRBJ2-1; tentative D call: TRBD1 (6 bases). Trimming removed 1 base from V and 7 bases from J, with 11 bases in between. Germline lookup yields CDR1 KGHSH and CDR2 LQKENI. This CDR3 is built from 14 residues. In DNA, the CDR3 is TGTGCCAGCTCACCACGGGCAGGGGTGAATGAGCAGTTCTTC. It specifies CASSPRAGVNEQFF.

Of note for this clone: One end of the junction varies from germline; a read error may be responsible. The chain uses TRBV7-2 and TRBJ1-5; D may be TRBD1 (6 bases). The CDR3 length is 15 residues. Germline CDR1 SGHTA, CDR2 FQGNSA. In nucleotides, the CDR3 is TGTGCCAGCAGTCCTGAGGCCAGGGGCAATCAGCCCCAGAATTTT. Translating it yields CASSPEARGNQPQNF.

The V gene is TRBV25-1, the J gene TRBJ2-1, with a tentative D call TRBD2 (6 bases). V was pared by 8 bases and J by 0 bases, with 14 bases between. Germline V gene lookup returns CDR1 MGHDK and CDR2 SYGVNS. This CDR3 has 15 amino acids. The CDR3 region has the DNA TGTGCCAGCGGGAGGCCAGGGAGCTCCTACAATGAGCAGTTCTTC. Its translation: CASGRPGSSYNEQFF.

This clone was observed a single time. V gene TRBV6-5 combines with J gene TRBJ2-2; TRBD1 matches at 7 bases. Unmatched junction bases numbered 4, after V lost 6 bases and J lost 3 bases. Per the germline V gene, CDR1 is MNHEY and CDR2 is SVGAGI. The CDR3 sequence is 14 residues long. CDR3 loop: CASSPTGYTGELFF. The CDR3 DNA follows: TGTGCCAGCAGCCCGACAGGGTACACCGGGGAGCTGTTTTTT.

This sequence joins TRBV19 and TRBJ2-7; 9 bases are a match to TRBD1. Germline CDR1 reads LNHDA; CDR2 reads SQIVND (reference sequence). This CDR3 comprises 14 residues. Losses at the gene ends were 5 bases for V and 3 bases for J; bases not matched to a gene: 5. The CDR3 nucleotides read TGTGCCAGTAGTCTACAGGGGGCAAACTACGAGCAGTACTTC. It is translated as CASSLQGANYEQYF.

This clone was seen once. This chain links TRBV7-6 with TRBJ1-1; 9 nucleotides align to TRBD1. This CDR3 is built from 14 residues. V was clipped by 5 bases and J by 6 bases; unmatched bases: 7. Germline V gene lookup returns CDR1 SGHVS and CDR2 FNYEAQ. CDR3 residues: CASSPGTGLAEAFF. The DNA of the CDR3 is TGTGCCAGCAGCCCCGGGACAGGGTTAGCTGAAGCTTTCTTT.

This rearrangement joins TRBV7-2 to TRBJ1-1; D call uncertain. The CDR3 is 13 amino acids. Trimming took off 1 base at V and 1 base at J, with 4 bases between the two ends. The germline CDR1 and CDR2 sequences are SGHTA and FQGNSA. The CDR3 sequence is CASSLERNTEAFF. Here the CDR3 DNA reads TGTGCCAGCAGCTTAGAGAGGAACACTGAAGCTTTCTTT.

This sequence joins TRBV13 and TRBJ2-7, with 8 bases matching TRBD1. V shed 5 bases, J shed 5 bases, and the junction held 5 bases outside the gene matches. Germline lookup yields CDR1 PRHDT and CDR2 FYEKMQ (reference sequence). This CDR3 comprises 13 residues. The CDR3 DNA is TGTGCCAGCAGCCCGGACAGGGAGGACGAGCAGTACTTC. It codes for CASSPDREDEQYF.